This record concerns one T cell receptor beta chain sequence. No cognate antigen has been identified for it. No quality values exist for individual bases; no much larger clone is one base distant. The sample originates from a study of blood T cells in healthy people across ages (dated by TCRdb to between 2014 and 2017). Concerning the study at large: In model experiments, roughly one uniquely barcoded TCR beta cDNA molecule per two T cells was captured by template switching. The study measured age-related changes in TCR beta repertoire diversity using deep sequencing normalized with unique cDNA molecular identifiers. The donors were split into four age groups: young (average 16 years), middle-aged (roughly 39), aged (62) and long-lived (approximately 80). Donors of different ages were randomly distributed across sequencing lanes to avoid experimental bias. The study analyzed two additional independent replicas of 1 million unique cDNA reads from the same blood draw for two donors, one aged 18 to 30 and one aged 80 or older.

Libraries were made using 5' RACE. TCRdb records Illumina HiSeq 2500 as the sequencer. A second 7 to 11 cycle PCR used a sample-barcoded 5' primer and a J-beta primer mix. Each TCR beta cDNA molecule received a unique molecular identifier from a template-switch 5' adaptor carrying 12 random nucleotides. Each sample yielded at least 2.5 million CDR3-containing paired-end reads. First-strand cDNA was synthesized from all RNA with the Mint cDNA synthesis kit, primed by a TRBC-specific oligonucleotide. Following uracil-DNA glycosylase treatment, a first 18-cycle PCR with universal primers M1SS and BC2_uni_R was performed on all cDNA. The source study handled its data this way. Normalization of each sample was performed by random selection of 1 million high-quality reads, each carrying a distinct molecular identifier. Reads sharing molecular identifiers were discarded rather than binned into consensus sequences. MiTCR, with a Q25 quality threshold and the strictest error-elimination algorithm, was used for CDR3 identification, clonotype clustering and error correction. A nonparametric unseen species model with Euler transformation was used to estimate lower-bound total TCR beta diversity. TCRdb took the public reads, trimmed them with fastp at Q25, ran MiXCR for clone calling and kept in-frame beta chains. Each CDR3 protein gets just one entry, which takes the most common genes and DNA from the rows behind it. The authors' filters were not applied to this entry. Present in this sample are 650,000 or so distinct CDR3 sequences, about 50% of which were seen just once. Approximately 13% of the sample lies in the top ten.

General findings and caveats noted by the study authors: Because profiling used bulk unsorted PBMCs, naive and antigen-experienced compartments could not be compared conclusively. Compared with the aged group, the long-lived group had more naive CD4+ T cells, fewer expanded clones and increased TCR diversity, suggesting age selection. Because the CMV infection status of the donors was unknown, age-related changes in expanded clonotypes may potentially have been confounded. As age increased, observed TCR beta diversity per million T cells dropped in a roughly linear way, and a significant reduction was already evident by age 40. Estimates of total diversity from one million sequenced T cells were regarded as lower bounds and underestimates. Observed TCR beta diversity correlated strongly with the percentage of naive T cells measured by flow cytometry.

V is cut by 9 bases and J by 7 bases, and the space between the germline ends is 16 bases. Per the germline V gene, SGHNT is the CDR1 and YENEEA is the CDR2. The CDR3 runs 13 residues from the cysteine to the phenylalanine. The retained sequence is limited to the CDR3, 39 bases, with the frame set at the first base. The donors were under 40 Caucasian individuals from Russia, aged roughly 6 to 90 years, who were systemically healthy. Each donor gave roughly 9 milliliters of peripheral blood, drawn into EDTA-treated Vacutainer tubes. Ficoll-Paque density-gradient centrifugation was used to isolate PBMCs, with at least 7 million per sample. Total RNA, at least 6 micrograms per sample, was extracted from PBMCs with Trizol reagent. Naive CD45RAhigh/CD27high T cell percentages were measured by flow cytometry on a PBMC aliquot from every donor.

Specimen: blood. The receptor was derived from a woman over 75 in good health. The chain links TRBV11-3 with TRBJ2-1; the D gene is possibly TRBD1 or TRBD2, with 5 bases matching each. The CDR3 region reads CASSGSWGNEQFF. The bases read TGTGCCAGTTCGGGTTCATGGGGGAATGAGCAGTTCTTC.